This entry describes one T cell receptor (beta chain). Its specificity is not known. Germline and junction disagree at one end, which may indicate a read error. This CDR3 region has 12 residues. CDR1 is ENHRY and CDR2 is SYGVKD in the germline V gene. These data come from a study of CD8+CD57+ T cells in acquired aplastic anemia. Study-wide context: The study obtained 11 million or so reads on average for CD4+ cells from healthy donors.

Findings and caveats of the study: About 29 CD8+ CDR3 sequences occurred in both the patients and the controls.

TCR beta VDJ combinations and CDR3 sequences were profiled from genomic DNA. MiXCR, applied by TCRdb to the reads, yields one record per CDR3 protein. The data contain about 160,000 distinct CDR3 sequences, about 48% of them singletons. This chain connects TRBV10-3 to TRBJ2-1; TRBD2 aligns across 7 bases. The TCR was taken from a human donor in good health. Sequencing used sorted CD4+, CD8+, or CD8+CD57+ T cells (not recorded which) from PBMCs. As DNA, the CDR3 is TGTGCCAGCAGTGAGCGCGGGGGTGAGCAGTTCTTC. Amino acid sequence: CASSERGGEQFF.